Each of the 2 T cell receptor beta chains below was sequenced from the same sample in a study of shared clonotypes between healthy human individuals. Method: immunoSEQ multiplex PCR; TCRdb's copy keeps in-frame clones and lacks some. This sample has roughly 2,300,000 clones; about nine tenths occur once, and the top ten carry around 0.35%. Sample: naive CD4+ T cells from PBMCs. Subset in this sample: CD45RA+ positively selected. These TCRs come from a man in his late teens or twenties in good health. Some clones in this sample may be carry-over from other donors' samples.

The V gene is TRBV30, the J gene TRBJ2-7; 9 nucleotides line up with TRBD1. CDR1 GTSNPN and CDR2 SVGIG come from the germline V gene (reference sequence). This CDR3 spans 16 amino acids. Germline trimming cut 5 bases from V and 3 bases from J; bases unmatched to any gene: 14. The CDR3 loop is CAWGVGTGLWVYEQYF. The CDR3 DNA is TGTGCCTGGGGGGTGGGGACAGGGCTATGGGTCTACGAGCAGTACTTC.

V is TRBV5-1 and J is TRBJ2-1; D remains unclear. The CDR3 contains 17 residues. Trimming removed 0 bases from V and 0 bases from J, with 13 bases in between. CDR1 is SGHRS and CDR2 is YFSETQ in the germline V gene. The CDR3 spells CASSLGRLLPSYNEQFF. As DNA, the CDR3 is TGCGCCAGCAGCTTGGGAAGGTTGCTCCCCTCCTACAATGAGCAGTTCTTC. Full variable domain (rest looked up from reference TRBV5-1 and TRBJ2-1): KAGVTQTPRYLIKTRGQQVTLSCSPISGHRSVSWYQQTPGQGLQFLFEYFSETQRNKGNFPGRFSGRQFSNSRSEMNVSTLELGDSALYLCASSLGRLLPSYNEQFFGPGTRLTVL.